This record looks at one T cell receptor beta chain sequence and its context. Its antigen is not known. A read error may account for a junction end that differs from germline. This specimen belongs to a study of T cells in Graves' hyperthyroidism and ophthalmopathy. Study results and limitations: Progression to ophthalmopathy was predicted a median of roughly 6.6 months early. Ophthalmopathy was distinguished from stable hyperthyroidism by 13 V-J signatures. Most expanded thyroid clonotypes above 0.001 recurred in blood.

CDR3 length equals 17 residues. Germline CDR1 MGHRA, CDR2 YSYEKL. Clinical symptoms, serum thyroxine, TRAb, thyroid ultrasound and orbital computed tomography established diagnosis. Amplification of TCR beta CDR3 regions used RNA as the template. First-round RT-PCR targeting the TCR CDR3 was performed with the HTBI primer set. From the multiplex PCR reads, TCRdb called clonotypes with MiXCR, one entry per CDR3 protein. The table lists 650,000 to 850,000 distinct CDR3 sequences, over 15% of them singletons. The sequenced material came from blood. This clonotype was obtained from a woman aged 50 to 60 with Graves' hyperthyroidism that later progressed to Graves' ophthalmopathy. V usage is TRBV4-1 and J usage is TRBJ2-3, with no clear D. This CDR3 is CASSQDFELGVTDTQYF. CDR3 sequence (DNA): TGTGCCAGCAGCCAAGATTTCGAGTTGGGTGTCACAGATACGCAGTATTTT.